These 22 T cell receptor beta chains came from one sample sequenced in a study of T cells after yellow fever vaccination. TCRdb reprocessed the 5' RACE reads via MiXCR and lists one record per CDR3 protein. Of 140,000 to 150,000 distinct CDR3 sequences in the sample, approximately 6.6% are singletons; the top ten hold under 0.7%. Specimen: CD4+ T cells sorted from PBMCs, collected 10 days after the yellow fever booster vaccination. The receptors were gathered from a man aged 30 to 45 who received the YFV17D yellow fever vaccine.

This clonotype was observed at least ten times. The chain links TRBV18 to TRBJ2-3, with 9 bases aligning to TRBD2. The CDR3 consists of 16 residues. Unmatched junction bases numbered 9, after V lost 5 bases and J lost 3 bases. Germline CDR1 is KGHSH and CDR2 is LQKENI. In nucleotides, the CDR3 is TGTGCCAGCTCAAAAGGCGCGGGAGGGCCGACAGATACGCAGTATTTT. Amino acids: CASSKGAGGPTDTQYF.

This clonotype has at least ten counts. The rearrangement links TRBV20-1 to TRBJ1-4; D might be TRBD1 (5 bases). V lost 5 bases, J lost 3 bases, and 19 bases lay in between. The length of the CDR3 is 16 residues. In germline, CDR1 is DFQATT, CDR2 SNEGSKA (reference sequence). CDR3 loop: CSASPGRGAANEKLFF. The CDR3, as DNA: TGCAGTGCTTCTCCCGGTCGGGGCGCGGCTAATGAAAAACTGTTTTTT.

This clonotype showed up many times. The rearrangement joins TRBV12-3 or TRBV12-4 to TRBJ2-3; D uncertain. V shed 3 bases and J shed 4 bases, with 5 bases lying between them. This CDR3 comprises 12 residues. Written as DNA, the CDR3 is TGTGCCAGCAGTTTCGGGTCAGATACGCAGTATTTT. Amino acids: CASSFGSDTQYF.

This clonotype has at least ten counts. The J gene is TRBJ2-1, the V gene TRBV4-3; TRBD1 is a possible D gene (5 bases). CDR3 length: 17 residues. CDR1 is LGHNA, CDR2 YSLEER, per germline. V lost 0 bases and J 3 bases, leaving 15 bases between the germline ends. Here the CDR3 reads CASSQDMTAQIYNEQFF. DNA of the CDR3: TGCGCCAGCAGCCAAGATATGACAGCTCAGATCTACAATGAGCAGTTCTTC.

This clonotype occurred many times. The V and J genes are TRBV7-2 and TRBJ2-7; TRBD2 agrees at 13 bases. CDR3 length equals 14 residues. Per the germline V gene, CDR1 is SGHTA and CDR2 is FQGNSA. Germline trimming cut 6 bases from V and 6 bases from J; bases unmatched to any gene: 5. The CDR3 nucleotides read TGTGCCAGCAGACTCGGGACTAGCGGGACCGAGCAGTACTTC. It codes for CASRLGTSGTEQYF. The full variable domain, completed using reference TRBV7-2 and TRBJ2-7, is GAGVSQSPSNKVTEKGKDVELRCDPISGHTALYWYRQSLGQGLEFLIYFQGNSAPDKSGLPSDRFSAERTGGSVSTLTIQRTQQEDSAVYLCASRLGTSGTEQYFGPGTRLTVT.

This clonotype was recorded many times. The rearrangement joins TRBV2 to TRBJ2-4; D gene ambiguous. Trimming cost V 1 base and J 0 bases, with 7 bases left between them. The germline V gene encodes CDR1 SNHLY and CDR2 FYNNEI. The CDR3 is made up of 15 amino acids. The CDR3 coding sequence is TGTGCCAGCAGTGAAGGGGTCTTAGCCAAAAACATTCAGTACTTC. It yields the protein CASSEGVLAKNIQYF.

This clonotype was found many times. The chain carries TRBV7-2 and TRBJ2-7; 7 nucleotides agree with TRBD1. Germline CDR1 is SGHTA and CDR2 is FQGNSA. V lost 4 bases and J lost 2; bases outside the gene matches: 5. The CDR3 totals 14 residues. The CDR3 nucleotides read TGTGCCAGCAGCTACCCTCAGGGGGCCTACGAGCAGTACTTC. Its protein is CASSYPQGAYEQYF.

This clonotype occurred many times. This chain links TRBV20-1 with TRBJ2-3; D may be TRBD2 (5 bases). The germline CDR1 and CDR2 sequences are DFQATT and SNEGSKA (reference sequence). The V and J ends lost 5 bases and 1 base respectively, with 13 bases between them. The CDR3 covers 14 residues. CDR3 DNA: TGCAGTGCTGTGGACCCCGGGGGCACAGATACGCAGTATTTT. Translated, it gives CSAVDPGGTDTQYF.

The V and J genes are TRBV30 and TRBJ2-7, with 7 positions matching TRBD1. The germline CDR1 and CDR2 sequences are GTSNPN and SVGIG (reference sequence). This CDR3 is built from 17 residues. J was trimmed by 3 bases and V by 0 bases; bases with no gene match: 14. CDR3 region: CAWSVYNQGVLNYEQYF. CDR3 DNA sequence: TGTGCCTGGAGTGTCTACAATCAGGGGGTCTTGAACTACGAGCAGTACTTC.

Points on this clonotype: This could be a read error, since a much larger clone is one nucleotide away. The chain's CDR3 is CASSLAEDLAETQYF. CDR3 sequence (DNA): TGTGCCAGCAGCTTAGCGGAAGACCTGGCGGAGACCCAGTACTTC. V usage is TRBV11-2 and J usage is TRBJ2-5, with D uncertain. The CDR3 contains 15 residues. Germline CDR1 and CDR2: SGHAT and FQNNGV. The V end lost 1 base, the J end lost 5 bases, and 14 bases lay between the germline ends.

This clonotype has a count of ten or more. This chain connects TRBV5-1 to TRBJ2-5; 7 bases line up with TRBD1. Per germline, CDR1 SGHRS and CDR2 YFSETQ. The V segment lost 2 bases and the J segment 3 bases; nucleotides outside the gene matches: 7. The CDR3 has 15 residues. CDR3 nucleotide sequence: TGCGCCAGCAGCTTCACGACAGGGAATGAAGAGACCCAGTACTTC. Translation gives CASSFTTGNEETQYF.

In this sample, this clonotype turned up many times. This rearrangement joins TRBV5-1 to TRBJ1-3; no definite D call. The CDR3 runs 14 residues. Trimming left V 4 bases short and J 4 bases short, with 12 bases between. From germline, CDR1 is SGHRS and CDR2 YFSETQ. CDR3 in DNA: TGCGCCAGCAGCCCAGGTTGGTTCGGAAACACCATATATTTT. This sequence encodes CASSPGWFGNTIYF.

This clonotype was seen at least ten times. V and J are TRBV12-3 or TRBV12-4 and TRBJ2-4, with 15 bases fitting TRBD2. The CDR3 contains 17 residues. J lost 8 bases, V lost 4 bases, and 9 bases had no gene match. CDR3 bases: TGTGCCAGCAGTTCCCGGACTAGCGGGAGGGAAAAAGACATTCAGTACTTC. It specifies CASSSRTSGREKDIQYF.

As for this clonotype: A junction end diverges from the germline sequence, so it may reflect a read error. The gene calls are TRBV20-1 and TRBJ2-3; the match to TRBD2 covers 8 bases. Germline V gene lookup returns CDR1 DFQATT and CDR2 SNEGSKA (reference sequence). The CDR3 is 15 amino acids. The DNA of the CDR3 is TGCAGTGCTAGAGGTGGGACTAGAAACACAGATACGCATTATTTT. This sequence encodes CSARGGTRNTDTHYF.

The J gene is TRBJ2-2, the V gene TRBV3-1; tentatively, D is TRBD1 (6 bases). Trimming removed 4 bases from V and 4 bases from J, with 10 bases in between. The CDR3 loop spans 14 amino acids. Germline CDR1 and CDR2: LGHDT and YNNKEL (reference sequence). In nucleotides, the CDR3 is TGTGCCAGCAGCCTTGGGACAACCACCGGGGAGCTGTTTTTT. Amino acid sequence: CASSLGTTTGELFF.

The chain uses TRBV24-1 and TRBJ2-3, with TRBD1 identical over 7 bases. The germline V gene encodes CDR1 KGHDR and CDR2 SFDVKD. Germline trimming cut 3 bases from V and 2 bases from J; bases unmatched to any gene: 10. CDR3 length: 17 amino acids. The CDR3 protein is CATSDTRTGSATDTQYF. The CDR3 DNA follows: TGTGCCACCAGTGATACACGGACAGGCTCTGCCACAGATACGCAGTATTTT.

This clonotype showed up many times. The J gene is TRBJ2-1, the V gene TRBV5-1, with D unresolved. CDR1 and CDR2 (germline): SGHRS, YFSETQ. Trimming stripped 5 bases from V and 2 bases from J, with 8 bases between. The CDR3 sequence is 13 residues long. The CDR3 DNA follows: TGCGCCAGCAGGCGTGACACCTACAATGAGCAGTTCTTC. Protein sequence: CASRRDTYNEQFF.

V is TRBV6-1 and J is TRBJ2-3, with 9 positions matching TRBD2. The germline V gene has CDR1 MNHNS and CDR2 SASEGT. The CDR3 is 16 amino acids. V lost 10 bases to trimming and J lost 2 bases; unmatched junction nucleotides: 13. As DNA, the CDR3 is TGTGCCACCAGAGCGCGCGGGGGGGCGAACACAGATACGCAGTATTTT. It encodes CATRARGGANTDTQYF.

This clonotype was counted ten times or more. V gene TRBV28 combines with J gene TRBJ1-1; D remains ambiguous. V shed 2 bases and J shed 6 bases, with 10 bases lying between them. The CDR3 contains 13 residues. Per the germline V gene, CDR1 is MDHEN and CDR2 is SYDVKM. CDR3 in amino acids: CASSLALRPEAFF. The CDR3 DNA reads TGTGCCAGCAGTTTAGCCCTCCGCCCTGAAGCTTTCTTT.

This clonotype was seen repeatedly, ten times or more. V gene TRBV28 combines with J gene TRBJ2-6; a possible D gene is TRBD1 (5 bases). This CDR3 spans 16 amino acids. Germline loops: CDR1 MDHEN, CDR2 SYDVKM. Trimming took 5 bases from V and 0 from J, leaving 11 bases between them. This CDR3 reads CASSPLGVSGANVLTF. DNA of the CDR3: TGTGCCAGCAGTCCCCTAGGGGTCTCTGGGGCCAACGTCCTGACTTTC.

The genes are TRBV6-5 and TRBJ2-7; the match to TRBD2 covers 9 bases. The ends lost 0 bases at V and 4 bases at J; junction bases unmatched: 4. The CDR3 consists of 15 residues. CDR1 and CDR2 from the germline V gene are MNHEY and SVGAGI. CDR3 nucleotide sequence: TGTGCCAGCAGTTACTCGAGCGGGGGGCCTTACGAGCAGTACTTC. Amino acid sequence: CASSYSSGGPYEQYF.

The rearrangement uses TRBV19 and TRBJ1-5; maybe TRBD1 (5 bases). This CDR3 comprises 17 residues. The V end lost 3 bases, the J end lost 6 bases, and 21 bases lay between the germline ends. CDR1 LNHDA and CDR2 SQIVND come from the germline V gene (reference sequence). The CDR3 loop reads CASSMRAGFRGGQPQHF. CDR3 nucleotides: TGTGCCAGTAGTATGCGGGCAGGCTTTCGGGGCGGTCAGCCCCAGCATTTT.